The entry that follows covers one T cell receptor beta chain sequence. Its matching antigen is unknown. This record belongs to a study of cytomegalovirus exposure and HLA in healthy donors. Study context: The 90 to 150 validation repertoires, a later analysis reported, used the same platform as the 550 to 800 first-cohort repertoires. The study's findings and limits: As was reported, the classifier diagnosed cytomegalovirus status with high specificity and sensitivity.

Profiled with immunoSEQ multiplex PCR; TCRdb holds only in-frame clones, not every one. The sample includes roughly 47,000 clones, 90% to 95% of them seen just once. The CDR3 length is 13 residues. V gave up 6 bases and J gave up 2 bases, with 14 bases separating them. CDR1 and CDR2 from the germline V gene are GTSNPN and SVGIG (reference sequence). The receptor comes from a woman aged 18-29 years in good health and CMV-seronegative. The sequenced sample consisted of PBMCs. The J gene is TRBJ2-7, the V gene TRBV30; no clear D. The CDR3 nucleotides read TGTGCCTGCCCGCGGCTAATAACCTACGAGCAGTACTTC. Its translation is CACPRLITYEQYF.